This T cell receptor (beta chain) comes out of a study of blood T cell repertoires in COVID-19. Cohorts were assigned according to the clinical history that participants reported. Original methodology: Amplifying reference gene primers gave estimates of nucleated cell counts. Libraries were prepared by immunoSEQ multiplex PCR; TCRdb keeps only in-frame clonotypes and omits some of them. For V, J and clone size, that table is used; D and trimming come from the DNA. Seen here are about 270,000 clones, just over 90% observed once, and the top ten hold approximately 2.5%. The V gene's germline CDR1 is SGHNT and CDR2 YYREEE (reference sequence). The CDR3 loop spans 13 amino acids. V was pared by 4 bases and J by 1 base, with 9 bases between. Worth noting for this clone: Other nucleotide sequences from this sample produce the same CDR3.

The J gene is TRBJ2-7, the V gene TRBV5-4, with D possibly TRBD1 on 5 matching bases. Specimen: PBMCs or T cells enriched from blood (not recorded which). This clonotype was sampled from a woman between 40 and 50 years old with acute COVID-19. In DNA, the CDR3 is TGTGCCAGCAGCCCGACAGTATCCTACGAGCAGTACTTC. It yields the protein CASSPTVSYEQYF.